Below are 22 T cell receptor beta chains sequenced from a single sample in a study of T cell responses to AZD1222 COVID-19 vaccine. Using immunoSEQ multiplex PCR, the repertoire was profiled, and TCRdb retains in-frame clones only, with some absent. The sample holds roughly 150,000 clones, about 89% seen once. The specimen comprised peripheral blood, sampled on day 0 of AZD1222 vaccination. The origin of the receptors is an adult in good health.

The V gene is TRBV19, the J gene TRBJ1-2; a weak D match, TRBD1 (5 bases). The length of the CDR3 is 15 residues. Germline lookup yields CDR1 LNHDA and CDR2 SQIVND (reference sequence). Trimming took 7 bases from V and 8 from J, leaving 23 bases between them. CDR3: CASTPKGTGVVGYTF. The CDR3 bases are TGTGCCAGTACTCCGAAGGGGACCGGCGTCGTAGGCTACACCTTC.

The CDR3 loop reads CASRPKMSTGQGNTQYF. The DNA for the CDR3 is TGTGCCAGCAGGCCGAAGATGTCGACGGGACAGGGAAATACGCAGTATTTT. This chain uses TRBV7-9 with TRBJ2-3; 9 bases agree with TRBD1. With 6 bases clipped from V and 7 bases from J, the junction kept 17 bases outside the gene matches. The germline gives CDR1 SEHNR, CDR2 FQNEAQ (reference sequence). The CDR3 has 17 amino acids. The variable domain in full, completed from reference TRBV7-9 and TRBJ2-3, reads DTGVSQNPRHKITKRGQNVTFRCDPISEHNRLYWYRQTLGQGPEFLTYFQNEAQLEKSRLLSDRFSAERPKGSFSTLEIQRTEQGDSAMYLCASRPKMSTGQGNTQYFGPGTRLTVL.

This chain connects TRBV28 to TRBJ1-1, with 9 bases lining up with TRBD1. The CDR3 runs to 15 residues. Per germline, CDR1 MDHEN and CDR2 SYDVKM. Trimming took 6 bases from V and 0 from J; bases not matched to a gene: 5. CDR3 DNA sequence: TGTGCCAGCAGCTTCAGGGACAGGGTGAACACTGAAGCTTTCTTT. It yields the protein CASSFRDRVNTEAFF.

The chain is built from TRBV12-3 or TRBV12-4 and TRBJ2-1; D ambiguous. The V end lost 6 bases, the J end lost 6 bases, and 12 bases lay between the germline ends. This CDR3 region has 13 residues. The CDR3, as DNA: TGTGCCAGCAGGCTAACATCAGGCAATGAGCAGTTCTTC. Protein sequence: CASRLTSGNEQFF.

DNA for the CDR3: TGTGCCAGTAGATTAGCGGGAGTAGGCACCGGGGAGCTGTTTTTT. Amino acid sequence: CASRLAGVGTGELFF. J is TRBJ2-2 and V is TRBV19, with 9 bases that match TRBD2. The CDR3 has 15 amino acids. V lost 6 bases to trimming and J lost 4 bases; unmatched junction nucleotides: 6. Germline CDR1 and CDR2: LNHDA and SQIVND (reference sequence). The entire variable domain, with the rest obtained from reference TRBV19 and TRBJ2-2, is as follows: DGGITQSPKYLFRKEGQNVTLSCEQNLNHDAMYWYRQDPGQGLRLIYYSQIVNDFQKGDIAEGYSVSREKKESFPLTVTSAQKNPTAFYLCASRLAGVGTGELFFGEGSRLTVL.

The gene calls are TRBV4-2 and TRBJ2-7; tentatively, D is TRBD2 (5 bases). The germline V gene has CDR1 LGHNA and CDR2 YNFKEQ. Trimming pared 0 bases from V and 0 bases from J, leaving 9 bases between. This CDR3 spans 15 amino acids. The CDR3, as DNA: TGTGCCAGCAGCCAAGATTCGGGGAGCTCCTACGAGCAGTACTTC. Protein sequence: CASSQDSGSSYEQYF.

The chain's CDR3 is CASSLGGGNSGNTIYF. CDR3 bases: TGTGCCAGCAGTTTAGGAGGGGGCAACTCTGGAAACACCATATATTTT. The genes are TRBV28 and TRBJ1-3; TRBD1 agrees at 7 bases. V dropped 2 bases and J dropped 0; count of bases not matched to a gene: 4. The CDR3 extends over 16 amino acids. Germline V gene sequence: CDR1 MDHEN, CDR2 SYDVKM.

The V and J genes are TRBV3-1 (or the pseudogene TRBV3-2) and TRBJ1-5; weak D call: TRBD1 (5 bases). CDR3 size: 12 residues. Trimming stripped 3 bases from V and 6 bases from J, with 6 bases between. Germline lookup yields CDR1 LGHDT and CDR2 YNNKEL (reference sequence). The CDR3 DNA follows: TGTGCCAGCAGCCAGGGGGTTCAGCCCCAGCATTTT. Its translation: CASSQGVQPQHF.

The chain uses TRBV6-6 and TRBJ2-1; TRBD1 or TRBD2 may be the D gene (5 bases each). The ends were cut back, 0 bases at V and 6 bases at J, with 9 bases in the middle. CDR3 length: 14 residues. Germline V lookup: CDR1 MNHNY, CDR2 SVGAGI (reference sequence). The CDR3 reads CASSYSGTVNEQFF. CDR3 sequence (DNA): TGTGCCAGCAGTTACTCGGGGACCGTCAATGAGCAGTTCTTC.

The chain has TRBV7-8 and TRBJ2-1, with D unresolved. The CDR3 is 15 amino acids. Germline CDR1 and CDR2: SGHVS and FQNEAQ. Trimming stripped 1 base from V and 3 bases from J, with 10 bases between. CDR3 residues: CASSLVWWDYNEQFF. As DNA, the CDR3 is TGTGCCAGCAGCTTAGTATGGTGGGACTACAATGAGCAGTTCTTC.

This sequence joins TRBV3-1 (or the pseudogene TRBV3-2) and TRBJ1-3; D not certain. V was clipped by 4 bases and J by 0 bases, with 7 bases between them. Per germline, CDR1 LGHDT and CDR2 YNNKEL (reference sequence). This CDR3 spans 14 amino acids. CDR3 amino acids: CASSPSDSGNTIYF. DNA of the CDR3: TGTGCCAGCAGCCCCTCAGACTCTGGAAACACCATATATTTT.

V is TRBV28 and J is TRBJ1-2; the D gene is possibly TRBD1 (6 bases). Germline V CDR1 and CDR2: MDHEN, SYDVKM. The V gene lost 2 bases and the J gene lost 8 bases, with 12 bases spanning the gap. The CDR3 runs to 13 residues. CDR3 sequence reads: CASSLSLGGGYTF. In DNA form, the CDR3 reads TGTGCCAGCAGTTTAAGCTTAGGGGGAGGCTACACCTTC.

As DNA, the CDR3 is TGCGCCAGCAGTCAATCTTGGAGACAGGGAAGGGCACGCTATAATTCACCCCTCCACTTT. It codes for CASSQSWRQGRARYNSPLHF. This chain uses TRBV23-1 with TRBJ1-6; 7 nucleotides line up with TRBD1. TRBV23-1 is sorted into the ORF group, with uncertain function. Losses at the gene ends were 0 bases for V and 3 bases for J; bases not matched to a gene: 14. This CDR3 has 20 amino acids.

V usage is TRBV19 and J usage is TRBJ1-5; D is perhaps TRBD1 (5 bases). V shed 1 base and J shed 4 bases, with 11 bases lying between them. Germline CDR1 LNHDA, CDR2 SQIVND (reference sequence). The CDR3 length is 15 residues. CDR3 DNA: TGTGCCAGTAGTATAGGGGGCAGTAAGAATCAGCCCCAGCATTTT. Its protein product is CASSIGGSKNQPQHF.

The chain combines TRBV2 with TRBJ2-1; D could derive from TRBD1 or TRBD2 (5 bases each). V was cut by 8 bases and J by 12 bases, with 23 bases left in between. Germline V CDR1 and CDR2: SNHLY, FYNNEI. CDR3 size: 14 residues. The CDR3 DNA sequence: TGTGCCAGCGACTCGGGACGGGGAAAAGGGGTGCAGTTCTTC. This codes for CASDSGRGKGVQFF.

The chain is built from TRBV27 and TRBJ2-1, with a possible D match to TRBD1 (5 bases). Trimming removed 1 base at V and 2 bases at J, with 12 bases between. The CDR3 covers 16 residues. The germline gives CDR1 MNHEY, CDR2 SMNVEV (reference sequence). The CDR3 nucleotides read TGTGCCAGCAGTTTATTAGGGGCAGGACCCTACAATGAGCAGTTCTTC. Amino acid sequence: CASSLLGAGPYNEQFF.

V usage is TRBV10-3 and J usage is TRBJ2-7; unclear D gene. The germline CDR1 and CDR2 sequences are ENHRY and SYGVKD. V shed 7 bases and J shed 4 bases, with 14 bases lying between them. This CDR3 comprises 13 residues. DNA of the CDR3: TGTGCCATCATGGTAGCTGAAGGGTACGAGCAGTACTTC. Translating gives CAIMVAEGYEQYF.

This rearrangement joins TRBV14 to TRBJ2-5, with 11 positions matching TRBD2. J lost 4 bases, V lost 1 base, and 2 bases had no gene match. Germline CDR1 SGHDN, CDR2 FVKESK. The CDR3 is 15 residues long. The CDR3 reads CASSQVLAGAETQYF. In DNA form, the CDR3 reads TGTGCCAGCAGCCAAGTACTAGCGGGAGCAGAGACCCAGTACTTC.

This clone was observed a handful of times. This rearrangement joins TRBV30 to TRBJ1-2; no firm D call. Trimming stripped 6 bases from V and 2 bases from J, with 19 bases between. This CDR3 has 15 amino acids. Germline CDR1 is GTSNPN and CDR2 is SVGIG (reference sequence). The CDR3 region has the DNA TGTGCCTGTCCGGGAACAGTGCGTACAAACTATGGCTACACCTTC. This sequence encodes CACPGTVRTNYGYTF.

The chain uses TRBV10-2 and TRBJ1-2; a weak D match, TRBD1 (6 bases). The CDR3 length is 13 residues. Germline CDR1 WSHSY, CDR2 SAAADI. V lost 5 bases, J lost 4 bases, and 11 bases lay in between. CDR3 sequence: CASSLDSRYGYTF. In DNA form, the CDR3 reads TGCGCCAGCAGTCTGGACAGCCGCTATGGCTACACCTTC.

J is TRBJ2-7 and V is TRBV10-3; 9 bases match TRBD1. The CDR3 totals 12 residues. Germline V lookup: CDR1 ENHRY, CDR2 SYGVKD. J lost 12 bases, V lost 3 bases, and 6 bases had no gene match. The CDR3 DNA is TGTGCCATCAGTGAACTCGGACAGGGGACGTACTTC. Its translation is CAISELGQGTYF.

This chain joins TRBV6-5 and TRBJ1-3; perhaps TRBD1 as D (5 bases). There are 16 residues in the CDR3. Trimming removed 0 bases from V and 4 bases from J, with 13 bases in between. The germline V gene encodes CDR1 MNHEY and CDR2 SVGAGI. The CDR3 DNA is TGTGCCAGCAGTTACTCCACGGGACCCATGGGAAACACCATATATTTT. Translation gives CASSYSTGPMGNTIYF.